This T cell receptor beta chain was observed in a study of post-analysis software for immune sequencing data. Study outcomes and limitations: Controls showed lower frequencies than patients for 5 or 6 TRBV segments, and TRBV5-6, TRBV5-1 and TRBV20-1 were among these. Multiple sclerosis was associated with a significant reduction in normalized Chao1 diversity relative to controls.

The TCR beta cDNA libraries contained unique molecular identifiers. Each sample of roughly 0.9 to 10 million input T cells yielded around 500,000 cDNA molecules, so each molecule approximated one T cell. Each CDR3 protein gets one entry after TCRdb re-called the PCR reads with MiXCR. The profile shows fewer than 850,000 distinct CDR3 sequences, just under 30% of them singletons. This clonotype was counted only a few times. Its antigen is unidentified. V lost 5 bases, J lost 1 base, and 8 bases lay in between. The length of the CDR3 is 13 residues. The germline gives CDR1 SGDLS, CDR2 YYNGEE. What was sequenced was blood. This TCR was sampled from a girl aged 5-17 years with multiple sclerosis. The J gene is TRBJ2-3, the V gene TRBV9, with D unresolved. CDR3 DNA: TGTGCCAGCAGGCTATTACGCACAGATACGCAGTATTTT. Amino acid sequence: CASRLLRTDTQYF. The variable domain in full, with the rest retrieved from reference TRBV9 and TRBJ2-3, is DSGVTQTPKHLITATGQRVTLRCSPRSGDLSVYWYQQSLDQGLQFLIQYYNGEERAKGNILERFSAQQFPDLHSELNLSSLELGDSALYFCASRLLRTDTQYFGPGTRLTVL.